The 5 T cell receptor beta chains below were found in one sample sequenced in a study of technical replicates of blood from several donors. Here immunoSEQ multiplex PCR was the method, and the copy in TCRdb shows in-frame clones only, minus some. Seen here are tens of thousands of clones, about nine tenths observed once, and the top ten hold 0.4% to 0.45%. Sequencing was done on a sample of T cells isolated from PBMCs. These receptors were taken from a human donor in good health.

V is TRBV7-2 and J is TRBJ2-1, with D perhaps matching TRBD2 (5 bases). CDR3 size: 15 residues. The V and J ends lost 5 bases and 4 bases respectively, with 15 bases between them. In germline, CDR1 is SGHTA, CDR2 FQGNSA. Here the CDR3 reads CASSQSWTGYNEQFF. The DNA of the CDR3 is TGTGCCAGCAGCCAGAGTTGGACGGGATACAATGAGCAGTTCTTC. The full variable domain, in which reference TRBV7-2 and TRBJ2-1 provide the parts outside the CDR3, is GAGVSQSPSNKVTEKGKDVELRCDPISGHTALYWYRQSLGQGLEFLIYFQGNSAPDKSGLPSDRFSAERTGGSVSTLTIQRTQQEDSAVYLCASSQSWTGYNEQFFGPGTRLTVL.

The chain is built from TRBV4-2 and TRBJ1-2; D gene uncertain. CDR1 is LGHNA and CDR2 is YNFKEQ in the germline V gene. This CDR3 has 13 amino acids. V was pared by 0 bases and J by 6 bases, with 8 bases between. The CDR3: CASSQEEAHGYTF. CDR3 coding DNA: TGTGCCAGCAGCCAAGAAGAGGCTCATGGCTACACCTTC.

The genes are TRBV30 and TRBJ1-4, with D maybe TRBD1 (6 bases). Germline CDR1 and CDR2: GTSNPN and SVGIG (reference sequence). CDR3 length: 11 residues. Trimming pared 4 bases from V and 11 bases from J, leaving 11 bases between. CDR3 amino acids: CAWMSGEKLFF. Written as DNA, the CDR3 is TGTGCCTGGATGTCAGGGGAGAAACTGTTTTTT.

J is TRBJ1-2 and V is TRBV10-3, with a weak D call TRBD1 (6 bases). The CDR3 spans 13 residues. Between the trimmed V and J ends, which lost 7 bases and 5 bases, there was a span of 14 bases. The germline V gene encodes CDR1 ENHRY and CDR2 SYGVKD. The CDR3 coding sequence is TGTGCCATCACCTCGGGACAAGCATATGGCTACACCTTC. Protein sequence: CAITSGQAYGYTF.

This chain connects TRBV5-1 to TRBJ2-1; TRBD1 matches at 8 bases. The CDR3 is 14 amino acids. Germline CDR1 reads SGHRS; CDR2 reads YFSETQ. After removal of 6 bases from V and 2 bases from J, the junction contained 4 bases not matched to a gene. The CDR3: CASTRQGTYNEQFF. The CDR3 DNA is TGCGCCAGCACCCGACAGGGGACCTACAATGAGCAGTTCTTC.